Reported below is one T cell receptor beta chain. The antigen is unknown. Data came from immunoSEQ multiplex PCR; TCRdb stores just in-frame clones and leaves some out. This table has over a million clones, about 74% appearing once. This record comes from a study of shared clonotypes between healthy human individuals. Study-wide points: Naive subsets generally had larger estimated richness than memory subsets.

The CDR3 runs to 14 residues. Trimming removed 6 bases from V and 8 bases from J, with 14 bases in between. Germline V lookup: CDR1 SGHTA, CDR2 FQGNSA. Every contributor of samples was a Caucasian grown-up residing in Nashville, Tennessee. A CD45RA-negative memory subset and a CD45RA+ naive subset were separated from the CD4+ cells. This rearrangement joins TRBV7-2 to TRBJ1-6; D might be TRBD1 (5 bases). The sequenced sample was memory CD4+ T cells sorted from blood. The subset is: CD45RA-negative fraction. The sequence came from a man younger than 35 in good health. CDR3 sequence: CASSPRLGDSPLHF. The DNA of the CDR3 is TGTGCCAGCAGTCCCCGGTTAGGGGATTCACCCCTCCACTTT.